The present entry profiles one T cell receptor beta chain with its context. The data derive from a study of blood T cell repertoires in COVID-19. The method was immunoSEQ multiplex PCR; TCRdb's version includes in-frame clones alone and lacks a portion of them. Here the sample spans approximately 350,000 clones, around 87% being singletons. CDR1 is LNHNV, CDR2 YYDKDF, per germline (reference sequence). Trimming removed 3 bases at V and 4 bases at J, with 6 bases between. This CDR3 has 12 amino acids. This TCR was sampled from a woman aged 50 to 65 with COVID-19, enrolled during active disease. Sequencing used peripheral blood. The V and J genes are TRBV15 and TRBJ1-2; D gene unclear. In DNA form, the CDR3 reads TGTGCCACCAGCAGGACGGGCTATGGCTACACCTTC. This translates into CATSRTGYGYTF.